Listed below are T cell receptor beta chains from one sample, sequenced in a study of a mutant IDH1 vaccine in newly diagnosed glioma. Their specific antigens are unknown. Using immunoSEQ multiplex PCR, the repertoire was profiled, and TCRdb retains in-frame clones only, with some absent. The table lists 25,000 to 30,000 clones, roughly 84% of them singletons, with more than 5.5% in the top ten. Sequences were derived from PBMCs, sampled from a glioma patient whose treatment included an IDH1 peptide vaccine. Receptors originate from a man aged 35 to 55 with glioma. Some clones in this sample may be carry-over from other donors' samples. Each CDR3 is given with its conserved first and last residue. The order of the fields is CDR3 DNA, CDR3 protein, D gene, J gene, clone size, V gene. A D gene is named only where the DNA matches it firmly. Size tells how often a clone was seen (once, few, many) or the class of an expanded clone, and some rows leave it out.

TGTGCCAGCAGGGGAGAGAACTATGGCTACACCTTC CASRGENYGYTF . TRBJ1-2 . TRBV5-6
TGTGCCAGCAGTGACGAAGGTAACACCGGGGAGCTGTTTTTT CASSDEGNTGELFF . TRBJ2-2 once TRBV2
TGCAGCGTTGAAGCCACGGACAGCTATGGCTACACCTTC CSVEATDSYGYTF . TRBJ1-2 . TRBV29-1
TGTGCCTGGGGACAGGGAGACAATTCACCCCTCCACTTT CAWGQGDNSPLHF TRBD1 TRBJ1-6 . TRBV30
TGTGCCAGCAGCCCAACGGGCAGGGTCGATCAGCCCCAGCATTTT CASSPTGRVDQPQHF . TRBJ1-5 . TRBV4-2
TGTGCCAGCAGCCCAGCGAGTAGGGGCCGAACTGAAGCTTTCTTT CASSPASRGRTEAFF . TRBJ1-1 few TRBV9
TGTGCCAGCTCCTCCAGGGCTTCCCCCGCTTTCTTT CASSSRASPAFF . TRBJ1-1 once TRBV6-5
TGTGCCAGCAGTGGACAGAAAGGGTTGGGCACTGAAGCTTTCTTT CASSGQKGLGTEAFF . TRBJ1-1 . TRBV27
TGTGCCAGCAGCGTCCGAGTAACCCCCGGGGAGCTGTTTTTT CASSVRVTPGELFF . TRBJ2-2 . TRBV9
TGTGCCAGCAGTGAAGGGGAGAGCTCCTACGAGCAGTACTTC CASSEGESSYEQYF . TRBJ2-7 few TRBV25-1
TGTGCCATCAGTCCAGCAACCTCGGAGTCCAAATCGTTCTTC CAISPATSESKSFF . TRBJ2-1 . TRBV10-3
TGTGCCTGGAGTGTTTTGGGACAGAACTATGGCTACACCTTC CAWSVLGQNYGYTF TRBD1 TRBJ1-2 . TRBV30
TGTGCCAGTAGTATTGGCAGGGGAATGACATACTATGGCTACACCTTC CASSIGRGMTYYGYTF . TRBJ1-2 . TRBV19
TGTGCCAGCAGCCACCAGCGGGGGGGCTGGGCAGATACGCAGTATTTT CASSHQRGGWADTQYF TRBD2 TRBJ2-3 . TRBV14
TGCGCCAGCAGCTTGGCCGGGACAGGGAATATGGGAAAACTGTTTTTT CASSLAGTGNMGKLFF TRBD1 TRBJ1-4 . TRBV5-1
TGTGCCACCAGGTATTACCAGGGTGAAAGCAATCAGCCCCAGCATTTT CATRYYQGESNQPQHF . TRBJ1-5 . TRBV15
TGCAGCGCGTATACAGGGGACACTGAAGCTTTCTTT CSAYTGDTEAFF TRBD1 TRBJ1-1 few TRBV29-1
TGTGCCATCAGTGGACAGGACAGCCCAACTAATGAAAAACTGTTTTTT CAISGQDSPTNEKLFF . TRBJ1-4 once TRBV10-3
TGCGCCAGCAGCCTGGGGGACAGGGTGGGACAGCCCCAGCATTTT CASSLGDRVGQPQHF TRBD1 TRBJ1-5 . TRBV5-1
TGTGCCAGTAGCGGGGGAGCAGATACGCAGTATTTT CASSGGADTQYF . TRBJ2-3 medium-sized TRBV19
TGCGCCAGCAGCCAAGAAAGGGCGTTCTATGGCTACACCTTC CASSQERAFYGYTF . TRBJ1-2 . TRBV4-1
TGTGCCAGCACCCCGAGGGAGGGCAACACTGAAGCTTTCTTT CASTPREGNTEAFF . TRBJ1-1 . TRBV6-5
TGTGCCAGCAGCTTTTTCACCAGGGAAGTGGGGGAGCTGTTTTTT CASSFFTREVGELFF . TRBJ2-2 . TRBV11-2
TGTGCCAGCAGTTCTCGGGGTGACGGTGAAAAACTGTTTTTT CASSSRGDGEKLFF . TRBJ1-4 . TRBV6-5
TGCGCCAGCAGCTTGGGGACAGGGGAAGACGAGCAGTACTTC CASSLGTGEDEQYF TRBD1 TRBJ2-7 . TRBV5-1
TGCGCCAGCAGCCAATTAGGACAGGGGCGTGAAAAACTGTTTTTT CASSQLGQGREKLFF TRBD1 TRBJ1-4 few TRBV4-3
TGTGCCTGGAGTATTGCCGGGACTGATCAAGAGACCCAGTACTTC CAWSIAGTDQETQYF . TRBJ2-5 . TRBV30
TGTGCCAGCAGCTTGATTCTGGGACAGAAAGCTTTCTTT CASSLILGQKAFF TRBD1 TRBJ1-1 . TRBV5-6
TGTGCCAGCAGAACCTCGGGGGGGAAAAGGAGCGAGCAGTACTTC CASRTSGGKRSEQYF TRBD2 TRBJ2-7 . TRBV6-5